This TCR beta chain was observed in a study of T cells in Graves' hyperthyroidism and ophthalmopathy. Inclusion characteristics of ophthalmopathy patients comprised a Clinical Activity Score of at least 3, a NOSPECS grade of at least 4, and duration under 3 months. The diagnostic basis comprised clinical symptoms, serum thyroxine and TRAb, thyroid ultrasound and orbital computed tomography. Study findings and constraints: The model predicted ophthalmopathy a median around six months before onset. Peripheral blood also featured most of the thyroid clonotypes expanded above 0.001.

What was amplified from RNA transcripts were TCR beta CDR3 regions. RT-PCR in the first round (using the HTBI primer set) targeted the TCR CDR3. TCRdb re-analysed the multiplex PCR reads in MiXCR, keeping a single row per CDR3 protein. In the table there are approximately 400,000 distinct CDR3 sequences, around 15% of which are singletons. In germline, CDR1 is SGHTA, CDR2 FQGNSA. The CDR3 length is 15 residues. Trimming shortened V by 2 bases and J by 2 bases, and 10 bases separated the two germline ends. About this clonotype itself: No antigen is known for it.

This sequence originates from a man in his fifties or sixties with Graves' ophthalmopathy. The sequencing sample was made of blood. The genes are TRBV7-2 and TRBJ1-3; D gene uncertain. The CDR3 spells CASSLMSKPGNTIYF. CDR3 sequence (DNA): TGTGCCAGCAGCTTAATGTCGAAACCTGGAAACACCATATATTTT.